Included here is one T cell receptor beta chain sequence, with context. What it binds is not known. The sample comes from a study of OX40 agonist ivuxolimab in advanced cancers. Study-wide results and caveats: Mean expanded clone counts were higher in CD8+ than CD4+ T cells. Low clonal expansion, among the lowest seen, marked partial responders at 0.1-3.0 mg/kg.

V was clipped by 3 bases and J by 1 base; unmatched bases: 5. CDR1 and CDR2 from the germline V gene are MNHEY and SMNVEV (reference sequence). The CDR3 covers 15 residues. Libraries were prepared by immunoSEQ multiplex PCR; TCRdb keeps only in-frame clonotypes and omits some of them. The sample has about 28,000 clones; more than 65% are singletons. The timepoints at which blood was sampled were baseline, cycle 4 day 1, and cycle 7 day 1. The chain recombines TRBV27 with TRBJ2-7, with 8 nucleotides matching TRBD1. The sequence came from an adult with an advanced solid tumor such as melanoma, head and neck, liver or kidney cancer. The source was CD4+ or CD8+ T cells sorted from blood, collected in a trial of the OX40 agonist ivuxolimab. CDR3 nucleotides: TGTGCCAGCAGTTTTCGGGACAGGAGATCCTACGAGCAGTACTTC. Amino acids: CASSFRDRRSYEQYF.